This TCR beta chain was obtained from a study of T cells in Graves' hyperthyroidism and ophthalmopathy (dated by TCRdb to between 2018 and 2021). The study in broad terms: Peripheral blood samples were taken at the time of initial diagnosis, prior to any treatment. To identify TCR V-J signatures that set the groups apart, the researchers used a discovery cohort of about a hundred patients, made up of under 45 with Graves' ophthalmopathy and some 56 with stable Graves' hyperthyroidism. An independent validation cohort of about 20 hyperthyroidism patients and 15 or so patients who later progressed to ophthalmopathy tested prospective prediction of ophthalmopathy. For training and testing, the 100 or so patients in the discovery cohort were randomly divided in a 7:3 ratio. In roughly six Graves' hyperthyroidism patients, the study also compared T-cell repertoires from thyroid tissue with T-cell repertoires from blood. Following sampling, methimazole starting at 30 mg daily was given to hyperthyroidism patients, and high-dose intravenous methylprednisolone was given to ophthalmopathy patients. According to the paper, TCR Vbeta CDR3 sequencing was carried out on about 140 peripheral blood samples, which came from about 45 ophthalmopathy, some 73 hyperthyroidism and roughly 17 progressor patients.

At least ten counts were recorded for this clonotype. Its antigen is unknown. It has no much larger one-base neighbor in the sample; base qualities were not kept. Ophthalmopathy patients had moderately to severely active disease, Clinical Activity Score of at least 3, NOSPECS grade of at least 4, and duration under 3 months. Exclusion was applied to patients with uncontrolled infections, other autoimmune diseases, pregnancy or lactation. Diagnoses relied on clinical symptoms, serum thyroxine and TRAb, thyroid ultrasound and orbital computed tomography. Ficoll-Paque density gradient centrifugation was used to isolate PBMCs from 10 ml of fresh peripheral blood. Trizol reagent was used to extract total RNA, and RNA quality was then checked on an Agilent 2100 Bioanalyzer. The TCR beta CDR3 regions were amplified from RNA transcripts. For the first round of RT-PCR on the TCR CDR3, the HTBI primer set was used together with the Qiagen OneStep RT-PCR kit. A second multiplex PCR round built the libraries, followed by size selection and purification. The libraries were sequenced on an Illumina HiSeq2000 using paired-end 100 bp reads. From the authors' description of their analysis: SOAPnuke was used to process the raw data, throwing out any read that contained adapters or uncalled bases, had a mean Phred below 15, or lacked an exact constant-primer or identifier match. COPE v1.2.5 was used to merge high-quality paired reads, and clonotypes were defined as unique nucleotide sequences. MiTCR v1.1 was used to align the clonotypes against IMGT TRBV, TRBD and TRBJ reference segments. Analysis was restricted to V-J combinations with a frequency above 0.0001, which covered 99.2% of repertoires. The TCS score was defined as F50 (clonal expansion) divided by E x V (chaos), with BLOSUM62-based TCRdist calculated between CDR3 peptides within each V-J. Welch's t-statistics and random forest reduced around 510 V-J features to about 12, which were used in a naive Bayes classifier (R e1071). TCRdb ran its own pipeline on the public reads, namely fastp trimming at Q25 and MiXCR clone calling, and kept in-frame beta chains. Each record represents a unique CDR3 protein, reported with the most common genes and DNA among its rows. For this entry, the V and J calls and clone size follow TCRdb and not the study's own pipeline. The sample yields almost 250,000 distinct CDR3 sequences; roughly a quarter were counted once. Under 40% of the sample lies in the top ten.

Paper-wide results and their limitations: Blood samples also contained most of the expanded thyroid clonotypes (frequency above 0.001), which suggests that blood repertoires may reflect thyroid immune responses. Sample size was not statistically predetermined, and blinding of investigators to group allocation was not performed. Ophthalmopathy was separated from stable hyperthyroidism by a 13 V-J signature model, with 87.88% sensitivity and 81% to 82% specificity obtained in cross-validation and 80%/75% obtained in testing. In validation, the model predicted progression to ophthalmopathy with 55% to 71% sensitivity and 72.22% specificity, a median of approximately 6.5 months before onset.

The sequenced sample was blood. The TCR sequence derives from a woman aged 40 to 50 with Graves' ophthalmopathy.

The nucleotide sequence reads TGTGCCAGCAGCTTACGACTAGCGGGAGGTTCCCCCGGGGAGCTGTTTTTT. It specifies CASSLRLAGGSPGELFF. The chain joins TRBV7-3 to TRBJ2-2; 13 junctional bases match TRBD2. From a lookup of the germline V gene, CDR1 and CDR2 are SGHTA and FQGTGA. From its cysteine to its phenylalanine, the CDR3 spans 17 amino acids. The DNA shown is the 51-base CDR3, in frame from base 1. The V end gives up 2 bases and the J end 6 bases, leaving 6 bases in the junction not matched to a gene.